This T cell receptor (beta chain) was captured in a study of T-cell memory formation after mild COVID-19. TCRdb reprocessed the 5' RACE reads via MiXCR and lists one record per CDR3 protein. The profile shows roughly 280,000 distinct CDR3 sequences, 16% of them singletons. The sample holds a few counts of this clonotype. The germline V gene has CDR1 SGHTA and CDR2 FQGNSA. Trimming removed 4 bases from V and 5 bases from J; junction bases left unmatched: 13. This CDR3 contains 16 residues. The chain couples TRBV7-2 to TRBJ1-2; TRBD1 matches 7 bases. The sequenced sample consisted of PBMCs or a T cell subset sorted from them (not recorded which). The clonotype was recovered from a man between 18 and 35 years old who had mild COVID-19 (a few samples of this study predate the infection). Cell type and time point are not known. The CDR3 spells CASSSLFTGTAYGYTF. CDR3 bases: TGTGCCAGCAGCTCCCTATTTACCGGGACAGCTTATGGCTACACCTTC.